This passage covers 21 T cell receptor beta chains from one sample sequenced in a study of blood T cell repertoires in COVID-19. TCRdb's table, derived via immunoSEQ multiplex PCR, lists solely in-frame clones and lacks some. Of tens of thousands of clones in the sample, approximately 90% were seen once. The sequencing sample was made of peripheral blood. These receptors all stem from a man aged 50 to 59 with active or convalescent COVID-19.

J is TRBJ2-3 and V is TRBV7-2, with 10 positions matching TRBD2. The CDR3 runs to 17 residues. The J segment lost 1 base and the V segment lost 1 base, leaving 5 bases of the junction unmatched. CDR1 and CDR2 from the germline V gene are SGHTA and FQGNSA. The CDR3: CASSLEVAGGRTDTQYF. The CDR3 coding sequence is TGTGCCAGCAGCTTAGAGGTAGCGGGAGGCCGCACAGATACGCAGTATTTT.

This clone showed up just once. The chain has TRBV5-4 and TRBJ2-7, with D possibly being TRBD2 (5 bases). Germline values: CDR1 SGHNT, CDR2 YYREEE (reference sequence). CDR3 length: 14 residues. Between the trimmed V and J ends, which lost 4 bases and 0 bases, there was a span of 11 bases. The CDR3 loop is CASSQRGASYEQYF. CDR3 sequence (DNA): TGTGCCAGCAGCCAACGGGGAGCCTCCTACGAGCAGTACTTC.

This clone was found a few times. For the CDR3, the DNA is TGTGCCAGTACCCGCGACAGGGGTACCGGTCAGCCCCAGCATTTT. Protein sequence: CASTRDRGTGQPQHF. This rearrangement joins TRBV19 to TRBJ1-5, with 8 bases that match TRBD1. V was clipped by 7 bases and J by 6 bases; unmatched bases: 11. Germline lookup yields CDR1 LNHDA and CDR2 SQIVND (reference sequence). The CDR3 is made up of 15 amino acids.

V and J are TRBV4-2 and TRBJ1-4, with 9 bases matching TRBD1. J was trimmed by 7 bases and V by 0 bases; bases with no gene match: 3. Germline V gives CDR1 LGHNA, CDR2 YNFKEQ. CDR3 size: 15 residues. Here the CDR3 DNA reads TGTGCCAGCAGCCAAGAAGGACAGGGGATTGAAAAACTGTTTTTT. As protein: CASSQEGQGIEKLFF.

This chain links TRBV10-1 with TRBJ2-1, with 9 bases lining up with TRBD1. The CDR3 runs 18 residues. Germline V gene sequence: CDR1 WNHNN, CDR2 SYGVQD (reference sequence). V lost 6 bases to trimming and J lost 5 bases; unmatched junction nucleotides: 17. CDR3 in amino acids: CASSGTGTYRDLDNEQFF. Here the CDR3 DNA reads TGCGCCAGCAGCGGGACAGGGACCTATCGGGACTTAGACAATGAGCAGTTCTTC.

This chain uses TRBV9 with TRBJ2-2; possible D gene TRBD1, 6 bases. The V end was cut by 8 bases, the J end by 4 bases, with 12 bases between. The CDR3 contains 13 residues. CDR1 is SGDLS and CDR2 is YYNGEE in the germline V gene. The CDR3 loop is CASKQGGTGELFF. CDR3 DNA: TGTGCCAGTAAACAGGGTGGCACCGGGGAGCTGTTTTTT.

This rearrangement joins TRBV2 to TRBJ2-1; TRBD2 matches at 9 bases. V gave up 7 bases and J gave up 4 bases; unmatched junction bases: 5. CDR3 length: 14 residues. The germline V gene encodes CDR1 SNHLY and CDR2 FYNNEI. CDR3 DNA sequence: TGTGCCAGCATCAGGCTAGCGGGGTACAATGAGCAGTTCTTC. The encoded protein is CASIRLAGYNEQFF.

The count of this clone is one. In the same sample, other DNA sequences code for this CDR3. The chain has TRBV9 and TRBJ2-7; 8 bases map to TRBD2. Trimming cost V 0 bases and J 1 base; bases outside gene matches: 0. CDR3 length: 14 amino acids. Looked up from germline, CDR1 is SGDLS and CDR2 is YYNGEE. Written as DNA, the CDR3 is TGTGCCAGCAGCGTAGGACTAGCGTCCTACGAGCAGTACTTC. It encodes CASSVGLASYEQYF.

This clone was picked up a small number of times. This chain joins TRBV4-3 and TRBJ1-4, with D possibly TRBD1 on 6 matching bases. CDR3 length: 19 amino acids. The germline V gene has CDR1 LGHNA and CDR2 YSLEER. V lost 0 bases to trimming and J lost 4 bases, with 21 bases between them. The CDR3 sequence: CASSQDMERLTGFNEKLFF. The CDR3 nucleotides read TGCGCCAGCAGCCAAGATATGGAGCGGTTGACAGGATTTAATGAAAAACTGTTTTTT.

This clone appeared once. The chain uses TRBV4-1 and TRBJ1-1, with TRBD1 matching 9 bases. V shed 8 bases, J shed 5 bases, and the junction held 12 bases outside the gene matches. Germline V lookup: CDR1 MGHRA, CDR2 YSYEKL. The CDR3 runs 15 residues. The CDR3 protein is CASALEQGALTEAFF. DNA of the CDR3: TGCGCCAGCGCACTGGAACAGGGGGCGCTTACTGAAGCTTTCTTT.

The chain recombines TRBV6-5 with TRBJ2-7; 7 bases fit TRBD1. The CDR3 loop spans 15 amino acids. V shed 5 bases and J 0 bases; nucleotides not matched to a gene: 7. Per the germline V gene, CDR1 is MNHEY and CDR2 is SVGAGI. The DNA of the CDR3 is TGTGCCAGCAGTCAACGACAGGGTAGCTCCTACGAGCAGTACTTC. Amino acids: CASSQRQGSSYEQYF.

The chain employs TRBV28 and TRBJ2-1, with TRBD2 identical over 7 bases. V gave up 4 bases and J gave up 6 bases; unmatched junction bases: 18. Germline V gene sequence: CDR1 MDHEN, CDR2 SYDVKM. The CDR3 sequence is 18 residues long. The chain's CDR3 is CASSSNSEAGPSINEQFF. In DNA, the CDR3 is TGTGCCAGCAGTTCCAATAGCGAAGCGGGACCCTCCATCAATGAGCAGTTCTTC.

The chain links TRBV3-1 (or the pseudogene TRBV3-2) to TRBJ1-2; TRBD1 matches 7 bases. V shed 1 base, J shed 6 bases, and the junction held 14 bases outside the gene matches. The CDR3 spans 17 residues. Germline-derived CDR1 and CDR2 are LGHDT and YNNKEL (reference sequence). CDR3 residues: CASSQVSQGVLLNGYTF. For the CDR3, the DNA is TGTGCCAGCAGCCAAGTCTCCCAGGGGGTGCTTCTCAATGGCTACACCTTC.

The V gene is TRBV27, the J gene TRBJ2-1; D possibly corresponds to TRBD1 (6 bases). Per germline, CDR1 MNHEY and CDR2 SMNVEV (reference sequence). V was shortened by 2 bases and J by 9 bases, with 14 bases between the two germline ends. The CDR3 consists of 14 residues. CDR3 coding DNA: TGTGCCAGCAGTTTAGTACTAGAGGGGGTTGAGCAGTTCTTC. This sequence encodes CASSLVLEGVEQFF.

V gene TRBV2 combines with J gene TRBJ2-5; 7 nucleotides line up with TRBD2. Germline lookup yields CDR1 SNHLY and CDR2 FYNNEI. This CDR3 is 15 amino acids long. Trimming cost V 3 bases and J 2 bases; bases outside gene matches: 6. For the CDR3, the DNA is TGTGCCAGCAGTGAGCGCGGGAGTTGGCAAGAGACCCAGTACTTC. Amino acids: CASSERGSWQETQYF.

This clone was found once. The chain carries TRBV18 and TRBJ1-4; D call uncertain. The V end was cut by 2 bases, the J end by 7 bases, with 11 bases between. The CDR3 spans 14 residues. The germline V gene encodes CDR1 KGHSH and CDR2 LQKENI. As DNA, the CDR3 is TGTGCCAGCTCACCAGACGGGATGGGTGAAAAACTGTTTTTT. Its translation: CASSPDGMGEKLFF.

This clone was observed a handful of times. The chain is built from TRBV27 and TRBJ1-4, with TRBD1 matching over 7 bases. Germline values: CDR1 MNHEY, CDR2 SMNVEV (reference sequence). J gave up 0 bases and V 0 bases, and 7 bases lay outside the gene matches. This CDR3 region has 18 residues. In DNA, the CDR3 is TGTGCCAGCAGTTTATCGGGGGACAGACCTGCAACTAATGAAAAACTGTTTTTT. It specifies CASSLSGDRPATNEKLFF.

This chain uses TRBV27 with TRBJ1-4; TRBD1 agrees at 7 bases. Germline CDR1 and CDR2: MNHEY and SMNVEV (reference sequence). The ends lost 5 bases at V and 4 bases at J; junction bases unmatched: 10. The CDR3 covers 16 residues. In nucleotides, the CDR3 is TGTGCCAGCAGTCCTCTTTTAGGGGGCGGTAATGAAAAACTGTTTTTT. It codes for CASSPLLGGGNEKLFF.

This chain links TRBV28 with TRBJ2-4; 8 bases are shared with TRBD1. The CDR3 runs to 16 residues. In germline, CDR1 is MDHEN, CDR2 SYDVKM. Germline trimming cut 6 bases from V and 2 bases from J; bases unmatched to any gene: 9. The CDR3 bases are TGTGCCAGCAGCACCCCCGGGACAGGTCCCAAAAACATTCAGTACTTC. Amino acids: CASSTPGTGPKNIQYF.

The genes are TRBV9 and TRBJ2-3; 8 bases line up with TRBD2. The trim removed 2 bases at V and 4 bases at J, leaving 3 bases unmatched. The length of the CDR3 is 14 residues. The germline V gene encodes CDR1 SGDLS and CDR2 YYNGEE. Here the CDR3 reads CASSVTSASDTQYF. CDR3 sequence (DNA): TGTGCCAGCAGCGTGACTAGCGCATCAGATACGCAGTATTTT.

This clone has just one count. The rearrangement links TRBV5-1 to TRBJ2-7, with D maybe TRBD1 (5 bases). The CDR3 runs to 14 residues. V lost 3 bases and J 0 bases, leaving 10 bases between the germline ends. CDR1 is SGHRS and CDR2 is YFSETQ in the germline V gene. The CDR3 DNA reads TGCGCCAGCAGCTCCACAGGAAACTCCTACGAGCAGTACTTC. This codes for CASSSTGNSYEQYF.